This passage covers 25 T cell receptor beta chains from one sample sequenced in a study of blood T cell repertoires in COVID-19. Libraries were prepared by immunoSEQ multiplex PCR; TCRdb keeps only in-frame clonotypes and omits some of them. The table includes about 180,000 clones, roughly nine tenths detected once. The source material was peripheral blood. These receptors were obtained from a man younger than 30 who had recovered from COVID-19.

The V and J genes are TRBV24-1 and TRBJ2-5, with D possibly TRBD2 on 5 matching bases. Germline values: CDR1 KGHDR, CDR2 SFDVKD. Trimming pared 6 bases from V and 8 bases from J, leaving 12 bases between. The CDR3 contains 12 residues. The CDR3: CATSPEGRTQYF. CDR3 bases: TGTGCCACCAGTCCCGAGGGTCGAACCCAGTACTTC.

This chain links TRBV18 with TRBJ1-1; 7 bases match TRBD1. Losses at the gene ends were 3 bases for V and 0 bases for J; bases not matched to a gene: 4. The CDR3 spans 15 residues. Per the germline V gene, CDR1 is KGHSH and CDR2 is LQKENI. CDR3 sequence: CASSPRTGMNTEAFF. As DNA, the CDR3 is TGTGCCAGCTCACCGCGGACAGGTATGAACACTGAAGCTTTCTTT.

The chain couples TRBV5-4 to TRBJ1-5; D might be TRBD1 (5 bases). V was shortened by 0 bases and J by 3 bases, with 7 bases between the two germline ends. Per the germline V gene, CDR1 is SGHNT and CDR2 is YYREEE (reference sequence). The CDR3 has 14 amino acids. CDR3 residues: CASSLGGHNQPQHF. In DNA, the CDR3 is TGTGCCAGCAGCTTGGGAGGACACAATCAGCCCCAGCATTTT.

The chain employs TRBV18 and TRBJ2-3; 12 bases match TRBD2. The CDR3 has 17 residues. V shed 0 bases, J shed 2 bases, and the junction held 3 bases outside the gene matches. Germline assignment: CDR1 KGHSH and CDR2 LQKENI. CDR3 DNA: TGTGCCAGCTCACCACCTACTAGCGGGGGGATCACAGATACGCAGTATTTT. Translation gives CASSPPTSGGITDTQYF.

The chain combines TRBV28 with TRBJ1-3; 7 bases agree with TRBD1. The length of the CDR3 is 13 residues. Germline CDR1 and CDR2: MDHEN and SYDVKM. V dropped 6 bases and J dropped 4; count of bases not matched to a gene: 3. CDR3 sequence (DNA): TGTGCCAGCAGGACAGGGCCCGGAAACACCATATATTTT. Protein sequence: CASRTGPGNTIYF.

This clone has just one count. The rearrangement links TRBV7-8 to TRBJ2-1; 14 bases match TRBD2. The V segment lost 1 base and the J segment 12 bases; nucleotides outside the gene matches: 8. Germline V gene sequence: CDR1 SGHVS, CDR2 FQNEAQ. The CDR3 is 16 residues long. CDR3 coding DNA: TGTGCCAGCAGCTTAGTTTCCGGGACTAGCGGGAGAGGGCAGTTCTTC. It encodes CASSLVSGTSGRGQFF.

The chain carries TRBV19 and TRBJ2-3; 11 nucleotides match TRBD2. This CDR3 is built from 19 residues. Per germline, CDR1 LNHDA and CDR2 SQIVND (reference sequence). The V segment lost 0 bases and the J segment 4 bases; nucleotides outside the gene matches: 12. The CDR3 nucleotides read TGTGCCAGTAGTATAGACGGAGGCACTAGCGGGAGACTAGCAGATACGCAGTATTTT. This translates into CASSIDGGTSGRLADTQYF.

The chain has TRBV5-1 and TRBJ2-1; possibly TRBD1 for D (6 bases). V was pared by 0 bases and J by 2 bases, with 9 bases between. Germline lookup yields CDR1 SGHRS and CDR2 YFSETQ. The CDR3 consists of 15 residues. The chain's CDR3 is CASSLETGAYNEQFF. In nucleotides, the CDR3 is TGCGCCAGCAGCTTGGAGACAGGTGCCTACAATGAGCAGTTCTTC.

The chain carries TRBV2 and TRBJ2-7; 9 nucleotides line up with TRBD1. The V gene's germline CDR1 is SNHLY and CDR2 FYNNEI. V dropped 7 bases and J dropped 4; count of bases not matched to a gene: 8. The CDR3 runs to 14 residues. The CDR3 here is CASNPGQGGYEQYF. CDR3 in DNA: TGTGCCAGCAACCCGGGACAGGGCGGGTACGAGCAGTACTTC.

The rearrangement links TRBV7-2 to TRBJ1-3; perhaps TRBD1 as D (5 bases). The CDR3 consists of 16 residues. Germline V gene sequence: CDR1 SGHTA, CDR2 FQGNSA. The ends were cut back, 4 bases at V and 0 bases at J, with 13 bases in the middle. This chain's CDR3 is CASSSNSGFSGNTIYF. The CDR3 region has the DNA TGTGCCAGCAGCTCGAATTCAGGGTTCTCTGGAAACACCATATATTTT.

This clone was seen just once. The chain couples TRBV28 to TRBJ1-2; TRBD1 matches at 8 bases. Germline V gene sequence: CDR1 MDHEN, CDR2 SYDVKM. The CDR3 sequence is 15 residues long. With 6 bases clipped from V and 3 bases from J, the junction kept 9 bases outside the gene matches. CDR3 nucleotide sequence: TGTGCCAGCAGGAGCCCTGACAGGGGTTACTATGGCTACACCTTC. Translating gives CASRSPDRGYYGYTF.

This chain uses TRBV27 with TRBJ1-1; D remains ambiguous. Germline CDR1 reads MNHEY; CDR2 reads SMNVEV (reference sequence). This CDR3 comprises 15 residues. Trimming stripped 3 bases from V and 6 bases from J, with 17 bases between. The CDR3 DNA is TGTGCCAGCAGTTTCGCCGGACGGGGATTGCCTGAAGCTTTCTTT. This encodes CASSFAGRGLPEAFF.

The chain combines TRBV19 with TRBJ1-2; perhaps TRBD1 as D (5 bases). CDR1 and CDR2 from the germline V gene are LNHDA and SQIVND (reference sequence). V lost 3 bases, J lost 1 base, and 18 bases lay in between. The CDR3 runs 17 residues. This CDR3 is CASSMWGSRNLNYGYTF. The CDR3 DNA sequence: TGTGCCAGTAGTATGTGGGGCTCGCGGAACCTTAACTATGGCTACACCTTC.

The chain combines TRBV19 with TRBJ2-7; TRBD2 matches at 7 bases. This CDR3 has 14 residues. Germline V gene sequence: CDR1 LNHDA, CDR2 SQIVND (reference sequence). V was pared by 3 bases and J by 4 bases, with 6 bases of the junction left unmatched. CDR3 DNA: TGTGCCAGTAGTATGGGGGGAGGGGCTTACGAGCAGTACTTC. It translates to CASSMGGGAYEQYF.

This clone was recorded only once. This chain links TRBV6-1 with TRBJ2-7; D uncertain. Germline assignment: CDR1 MNHNS and CDR2 SASEGT. CDR3 length: 14 amino acids. V was cut by 1 base and J by 4 bases, with 11 bases left in between. CDR3 protein: CASSEVGRGYEQYF. CDR3 nucleotide sequence: TGTGCCAGCAGTGAAGTTGGCAGAGGATACGAGCAGTACTTC.

V usage is TRBV10-3 and J usage is TRBJ2-7, with 8 bases fitting TRBD1. Germline loops: CDR1 ENHRY, CDR2 SYGVKD. With 6 bases clipped from V and 3 bases from J, the junction kept 4 bases outside the gene matches. There are 13 residues in the CDR3. CDR3 nucleotides: TGTGCCATCAGGGGGACAGGACGCTACGAGCAGTACTTC. The encoded protein is CAIRGTGRYEQYF.

The chain links TRBV19 to TRBJ1-1; the D is unclear. This CDR3 spans 14 amino acids. The germline V and J ends were trimmed by 6 bases and 4 bases, with 15 bases remaining between them. CDR1 and CDR2 from the germline V gene are LNHDA and SQIVND (reference sequence). In DNA, the CDR3 is TGTGCCAGTAGGGCGGGCCGCGGGGTCACTGAAGCTTTCTTT. Its translation is CASRAGRGVTEAFF.

The rearrangement links TRBV3-1 (or the pseudogene TRBV3-2) to TRBJ2-7, with 9 positions matching TRBD2. Germline CDR1 is LGHDT and CDR2 is YNNKEL (reference sequence). V was clipped by 1 base and J by 3 bases; unmatched bases: 1. This CDR3 spans 14 amino acids. The chain's CDR3 is CASSQGLAVYEQYF. DNA of the CDR3: TGTGCCAGCAGCCAAGGACTAGCGGTCTACGAGCAGTACTTC.

The chain joins TRBV5-1 to TRBJ2-1; D gene ambiguous. CDR3 length: 15 residues. V was clipped by 4 bases and J by 2 bases, with 13 bases between them. From germline, CDR1 is SGHRS and CDR2 YFSETQ. The DNA for the CDR3 is TGCGCCAGCAGCCCCGATCGAAGAGCCTACAATGAGCAGTTCTTC. Encoded protein: CASSPDRRAYNEQFF.

The chain combines TRBV11-2 with TRBJ1-6, with a weak D call TRBD1 (6 bases). The length of the CDR3 is 18 residues. From germline, CDR1 is SGHAT and CDR2 FQNNGV. V was pared by 5 bases and J by 7 bases, with 24 bases between. As DNA, the CDR3 is TGTGCCAGCAGCCCAGGGGTGGCGACAGGTAACAACAATTCACCCCTCCACTTT. Amino acids: CASSPGVATGNNNSPLHF.

V and J are TRBV5-1 and TRBJ2-2; D is perhaps TRBD2 (5 bases). Trimming took 6 bases from V and 6 from J, leaving 9 bases between them. Looked up from germline, CDR1 is SGHRS and CDR2 is YFSETQ. The CDR3 is 12 residues long. This CDR3 is CASTSSPGELFF. In DNA, the CDR3 is TGCGCCAGCACCTCTAGCCCCGGGGAGCTGTTTTTT.

V is TRBV12-3 or TRBV12-4 and J is TRBJ2-3; possible D gene TRBD1, 5 bases. Trimming removed 6 bases from V and 4 bases from J, with 8 bases in between. The length of the CDR3 is 12 residues. In nucleotides, the CDR3 is TGTGCCAGCAGCCAAGGGGCAGATACGCAGTATTTT. Encoded protein: CASSQGADTQYF.

This clone occurred a few times. The J gene is TRBJ2-1, the V gene TRBV10-2; 8 bases line up with TRBD2. The CDR3 has 16 residues. Germline V gene sequence: CDR1 WSHSY, CDR2 SAAADI. The trim removed 10 bases at V and 0 bases at J, leaving 11 bases unmatched. Written as DNA, the CDR3 is TGCGCCACCTCCTCCGGGGGGGGACCCTCCTACAATGAGCAGTTCTTC. Amino acids: CATSSGGGPSYNEQFF.

J is TRBJ1-1 and V is TRBV9; a possible D gene is TRBD1 (5 bases). The CDR3 totals 14 residues. V shed 0 bases and J shed 1 base, with 7 bases lying between them. Looked up from germline, CDR1 is SGDLS and CDR2 is YYNGEE. Here the CDR3 DNA reads TGTGCCAGCAGCGTAGGGAGGGGGAACACTGAAGCTTTCTTT. This sequence encodes CASSVGRGNTEAFF.

The V call is TRBV9, the J call TRBJ1-2; D gene unclear. The CDR3 covers 13 residues. Trimming pared 2 bases from V and 3 bases from J, leaving 8 bases between. Germline loops: CDR1 SGDLS, CDR2 YYNGEE. The CDR3, as DNA: TGTGCCAGCAGCGTGGCCGACTACTATGGCTACACCTTC. This codes for CASSVADYYGYTF.